A single sample is the source of the 20 T cell receptor beta chains below, sequenced in a study of OX40 agonist ivuxolimab in advanced cancers. TCRdb keeps only in-frame clones here, not all; method: immunoSEQ multiplex PCR. The profile shows some 130,000 clones, approximately 90% of them singletons. Sequences were derived from CD4+ or CD8+ T cells sorted from blood, sampled in a trial of the OX40 agonist ivuxolimab. These receptors all stem from an adult with an advanced solid tumor such as melanoma, head and neck, liver or kidney cancer.

This rearrangement joins TRBV9 to TRBJ1-4; D remains unclear. Germline loops: CDR1 SGDLS, CDR2 YYNGEE. The CDR3 is 14 amino acids. V shed 2 bases and J shed 0 bases, with 5 bases lying between them. CDR3 nucleotide sequence: TGTGCCAGCAGCGTGAGTCCAACTAATGAAAAACTGTTTTTT. Translation: CASSVSPTNEKLFF.

This rearrangement joins TRBV27 to TRBJ2-3; maybe TRBD1 (5 bases). The germline V gene has CDR1 MNHEY and CDR2 SMNVEV (reference sequence). The CDR3 sequence is 13 residues long. The V end lost 4 bases, the J end lost 6 bases, and 11 bases lay between the germline ends. The CDR3 DNA reads TGTGCCAGCAGTTCACGCAGGGTTGATACGCAGTATTTT. This encodes CASSSRRVDTQYF.

The chain links TRBV28 to TRBJ1-5; 9 positions match TRBD1. The CDR3 spans 18 residues. Germline V gives CDR1 MDHEN, CDR2 SYDVKM. Unmatched junction bases numbered 11, after V lost 5 bases and J lost 0 bases. DNA for the CDR3: TGTGCCAGCAGTCCCTGGACAGGGGCCTCTCTTAGCAATCAGCCCCAGCATTTT. Encoded protein: CASSPWTGASLSNQPQHF.

This clone was found a few times. This sequence joins TRBV7-8 and TRBJ2-7; D is uncertain. The CDR3 has 14 residues. Trimming left V 3 bases short and J 0 bases short, with 9 bases between. The germline gives CDR1 SGHVS, CDR2 FQNEAQ. CDR3 DNA sequence: TGTGCCAGCAGCTTGCTGACAAGCTCCTACGAGCAGTACTTC. This codes for CASSLLTSSYEQYF.

The CDR3 DNA follows: TGTGCCAGTAGTATCAAGGGACAGCCGTTATATGGCTACACCTTC. Translation: CASSIKGQPLYGYTF. The gene calls are TRBV19 and TRBJ1-2; 7 bases fit TRBD1. The CDR3 has 15 amino acids. The ends lost 3 bases at V and 5 bases at J; junction bases unmatched: 9. Germline loops: CDR1 LNHDA, CDR2 SQIVND (reference sequence). Combining the CDR3 with reference TRBV19 and TRBJ1-2 gives the whole variable domain DGGITQSPKYLFRKEGQNVTLSCEQNLNHDAMYWYRQDPGQGLRLIYYSQIVNDFQKGDIAEGYSVSREKKESFPLTVTSAQKNPTAFYLCASSIKGQPLYGYTFGSGTRLTVV.

The chain links TRBV5-1 to TRBJ2-7, with a tentative D call TRBD2 (6 bases). Trimming left V 3 bases short and J 3 bases short, with 13 bases between. This CDR3 is 14 amino acids long. CDR1 and CDR2 from the germline V gene are SGHRS and YFSETQ. CDR3 DNA: TGCGCCAGCAGCTCCCGGGACTCCAACTACGAGCAGTACTTC. Amino acids: CASSSRDSNYEQYF.

DNA of the CDR3: TGTGCCATCTTCGGCCAAGTCTACACCTTC. Its protein product is CAIFGQVYTF. The chain uses TRBV10-3 and TRBJ1-2; D unresolved. Trimming left V 8 bases short and J 10 bases short, with 11 bases between. The CDR3 loop spans 10 amino acids. Germline values: CDR1 ENHRY, CDR2 SYGVKD.

The chain links TRBV5-1 to TRBJ2-1; possible D gene TRBD1, 5 bases. This CDR3 has 16 residues. The germline V gene has CDR1 SGHRS and CDR2 YFSETQ. Trimming pared 1 base from V and 3 bases from J, leaving 14 bases between. The CDR3 region is CASSLSQGSGYNEQFF. Here the CDR3 DNA reads TGCGCCAGCAGCTTGAGTCAGGGATCCGGCTACAATGAGCAGTTCTTC.

The chain is built from TRBV11-3 and TRBJ2-7; weak D call: TRBD1 (5 bases). The CDR3 sequence is 15 residues long. CDR1 is SGHNT and CDR2 is YENEEA in the germline V gene. Deletions cut 1 base from V and 0 bases from J, with 10 bases between. The CDR3 protein is CASSLGGRNSYEQYF. CDR3 nucleotides: TGTGCCAGCAGCTTAGGGGGCAGAAACTCCTACGAGCAGTACTTC. The full variable domain, with the rest looked up from reference TRBV11-3 and TRBJ2-7, is EAGVVQSPRYKIIEKKQPVAFWCNPISGHNTLYWYLQNLGQGPELLIRYENEEAVDDSQLPKDRFSAERLKGVDSTLKIQPAELGDSAVYLCASSLGGRNSYEQYFGPGTRLTVT.

The rearrangement joins TRBV7-9 to TRBJ2-1; 9 bases are a match to TRBD2. Trimming removed 0 bases from V and 4 bases from J; junction bases left unmatched: 4. The CDR3 extends over 16 amino acids. Germline CDR1 reads SEHNR; CDR2 reads FQNEAQ (reference sequence). The CDR3 DNA reads as TGTGCCAGCAGCTTAGCCACTAGCGGGCCTTACAATGAGCAGTTCTTC. It specifies CASSLATSGPYNEQFF.

The rearrangement joins TRBV18 to TRBJ2-3, with 7 nucleotides matching TRBD1. The germline gives CDR1 KGHSH, CDR2 LQKENI. The CDR3 has 15 amino acids. With V trimmed by 2 bases and J by 0 bases, 2 bases remained unmatched. The CDR3 loop reads CASSPETGSTDTQYF. CDR3 sequence (DNA): TGTGCCAGCTCACCAGAGACAGGGAGCACAGATACGCAGTATTTT.

The chain is built from TRBV28 and TRBJ2-2, with 8 bases fitting TRBD2. The germline V gene has CDR1 MDHEN and CDR2 SYDVKM. J was trimmed by 1 base and V by 5 bases; bases with no gene match: 3. The CDR3 totals 15 residues. The CDR3 DNA is TGTGCCAGCAGTCCTACTAGCGGGAACACCGGGGAGCTGTTTTTT. Translating gives CASSPTSGNTGELFF.

The rearrangement uses TRBV7-3 and TRBJ1-2; perhaps TRBD1 as D (6 bases). V was trimmed by 4 bases and J by 4 bases, leaving 10 bases between them. The CDR3 extends over 13 amino acids. The germline V gene encodes CDR1 SGHTA and CDR2 FQGTGA. The CDR3 loop is CASSSGQFYGYTF. The CDR3 DNA reads TGTGCCAGCAGCTCAGGACAGTTCTATGGCTACACCTTC.

The J gene is TRBJ1-5, the V gene TRBV9; D remains unclear. Germline CDR1 SGDLS, CDR2 YYNGEE. V was cut by 4 bases and J by 4 bases, with 12 bases left in between. The CDR3 extends over 14 amino acids. CDR3 nucleotides: TGTGCCAGCAGCACCCAAGGAGGGAATCAGCCCCAGCATTTT. Translated, it gives CASSTQGGNQPQHF.

The rearrangement joins TRBV18 to TRBJ2-3; TRBD1 or TRBD2 may be the D gene (5 bases each). Germline V CDR1 and CDR2: KGHSH, LQKENI. CDR3 length equals 15 residues. V was clipped by 6 bases and J by 4 bases, with 17 bases between them. The CDR3 DNA follows: TGTGCCAGCTCCCGGGATTCCTTGGGGGCAGATACGCAGTATTTT. Translation: CASSRDSLGADTQYF.

This clone has only a few counts. This chain links TRBV11-3 with TRBJ2-2; 10 bases align to TRBD1. Germline V gene lookup returns CDR1 SGHNT and CDR2 YENEEA. V gave up 5 bases and J gave up 7 bases; unmatched junction bases: 4. The CDR3 consists of 14 residues. The CDR3 spells CASSPGTGDGELFF. CDR3 DNA sequence: TGTGCCAGCAGCCCCGGGACAGGGGACGGGGAGCTGTTTTTT.

CDR3 nucleotides: TGTGCCAGCAGCCCAAGGGGGCTAAGGGGAAACACCATATATTTT. Protein: CASSPRGLRGNTIYF. The J gene is TRBJ1-3, the V gene TRBV7-2, with 7 bases identical to TRBD1. Germline V gene data show CDR1 as SGHTA and CDR2 as FQGNSA. V was pared by 5 bases and J by 4 bases, with 8 bases of the junction left unmatched. This CDR3 is built from 15 residues. The full variable domain, in which reference TRBV7-2 and TRBJ1-3 provide the parts outside the CDR3, is GAGVSQSPSNKVTEKGKDVELRCDPISGHTALYWYRQSLGQGLEFLIYFQGNSAPDKSGLPSDRFSAERTGGSVSTLTIQRTQQEDSAVYLCASSPRGLRGNTIYFGEGSWLTVV.

The chain combines TRBV12-1 with TRBJ1-2; the listed D gene, TRBD1, was not tested against the DNA. TRBV12-1 is deemed a pseudogene. This CDR3 contains 19 residues. For the CDR3, the DNA is TGTGCCAGCAGCGCACCACGGGACAGGGAAAGGCCGTGGGACTATGGCTACACCTTC. It yields the protein CASSAPRDRERPWDYGYTF.

The CDR3 is CASGLDTQYF. DNA of the CDR3: TGTGCCAGCGGATTAGATACGCAGTATTTT. This chain joins TRBV5-8 and TRBJ2-3; D is unresolved. V lost 7 bases and J 5 bases, leaving 5 bases between the germline ends. Looked up from germline, CDR1 is SGHTS and CDR2 is YDEGEE. The CDR3 contains 10 residues.

The chain couples TRBV6-6 to TRBJ1-4; weak D call: TRBD1 (5 bases). Germline V CDR1 and CDR2: MNHNY, SVGAGI (reference sequence). The CDR3 has 15 residues. The germline V and J ends were trimmed by 2 bases and 2 bases, with 9 bases remaining between them. The DNA for the CDR3 is TGTGCCAGCAGTTACGGGGGACTCACTAATGAAAAACTGTTTTTT. Translation: CASSYGGLTNEKLFF.